This T cell receptor (beta chain) was observed in a study of T cells in Graves' hyperthyroidism and ophthalmopathy. Study information: Initial diagnosis, before any treatment, was when peripheral blood was collected.

This clonotype came up many times. Disease duration under 2 months; hyperthyroidism patients were aged 18 to 65. The investigators amplified TCR beta CDR3 regions from RNA transcripts. The primer set for the first-round RT-PCR of the TCR CDR3 was HTBI. MiXCR was run by TCRdb on the multiplex PCR reads, yielding one entry per CDR3 protein. The sample lists a few hundred thousand distinct CDR3 sequences; roughly an eighth were seen once. The source of this sequence is a woman aged 18-29 years with Graves' hyperthyroidism. The source material was blood.

CDR3 sequence reads: CASSLPGTGNEQFF. CDR3 DNA: TGTGCCAGCAGCTTACCCGGGACAGGGAATGAGCAGTTCTTC. The chain is built from TRBV6-1 and TRBJ2-1; TRBD1 matches at 9 bases. This CDR3 comprises 14 residues. CDR1 is MNHNS, CDR2 SASEGT, per germline. The junction had 7 bases not matched to a gene; V was cut back by 6 bases and J by 7 bases.